These T cell receptor beta chains were read from a single sample in a study of shared clonotypes between healthy human individuals. The method was immunoSEQ multiplex PCR; TCRdb's version includes in-frame clones alone and lacks a portion of them. The sample consists of about 2 million clones, about 95% of them appearing once. Sequencing used naive CD8+ T cells sorted from blood. The receptor set was obtained from a man aged 18 to 29 in good health. Each CDR3 is given with its conserved first and last residue. The order of the fields is J gene, clone size, V gene, D gene, CDR3 protein, CDR3 DNA. The D gene is left open where the match is weak. Rows may omit the clone size; those that give it use once, few, many or a size class.

TRBJ2-4 NA TRBV13 NA CASRRRGQNIQYF TGTGCCAGCAGACGCAGGGGCCAAAACATTCAGTACTTC
TRBJ2-3 NA TRBV9 NA CASSVVEKGTDTQYF TGTGCCAGCAGCGTAGTTGAGAAGGGAACAGATACGCAGTATTTT
TRBJ2-5 once TRBV5-3 TRBD2 CARSMDEASGIRVQETQYF TGTGCCAGAAGCATGGACGAGGCTAGCGGGATAAGGGTTCAAGAGACCCAGTACTTC
TRBJ1-1 NA TRBV30 NA CAWSVRVRAGVSQPEAFF TGTGCCTGGAGTGTAAGGGTGAGAGCAGGGGTCTCTCAGCCTGAAGCTTTCTTT
TRBJ2-2 NA TRBV19 NA CASTTGVLTRPNTGELFF TGTGCCAGTACAACCGGGGTTCTCACCCGCCCAAACACCGGGGAGCTGTTTTTT
TRBJ2-2 NA TRBV19 TRBD2 CASTLAGHTGELFF TGTGCCAGTACCCTAGCGGGACACACCGGGGAGCTGTTTTTT
TRBJ2-7 NA TRBV6-1 TRBD1 CASSPGTGYEQYF TGTGCCAGCAGCCCCGGGACAGGGTACGAGCAGTACTTC
TRBJ2-3 once TRBV6-1 NA CASIYHTGPTDTQYF TGTGCCAGCATTTATCATACAGGGCCCACAGATACGCAGTATTTT
TRBJ2-1 NA TRBV29-1 TRBD2 CSVEFGLAVYNEQFF TGCAGCGTTGAGTTCGGGCTAGCGGTTTACAATGAGCAGTTCTTC
TRBJ1-5 NA TRBV11-2 NA CASSFGGDSNQPQHF TGTGCCAGCAGCTTCGGGGGGGATAGCAATCAGCCCCAGCATTTT
TRBJ1-1 NA TRBV19 NA CASRTGWTEAFF TGTGCCAGTAGAACAGGGTGGACTGAAGCTTTCTTT
TRBJ1-1 NA TRBV19 NA CASSIDPSGISTTEAFF TGTGCCAGTAGTATAGATCCTTCAGGGATTTCGACCACTGAAGCTTTCTTT
TRBJ2-2 NA TRBV7-6 TRBD1 CASSLGGQGTGELFF TGTGCCAGCAGCTTAGGGGGACAGGGAACCGGGGAGCTGTTTTTT
TRBJ1-5 NA TRBV2 NA CASSEEPSLEPQHF TGTGCCAGCAGTGAAGAACCGAGCTTAGAGCCCCAGCATTTT
TRBJ2-2 once TRBV5-4 TRBD2 CASSFRLAGYTGELFF TGTGCCAGCAGCTTCAGGCTAGCGGGGTACACCGGGGAGCTGTTTTTT
TRBJ2-7 NA TRBV5-6 NA CASSFGRAPYEQYF TGTGCCAGCAGCTTTGGTCGGGCTCCCTACGAGCAGTACTTC
TRBJ2-7 NA TRBV5-1 NA CASSLDGEGIDEQYF TGCGCCAGCAGCTTGGATGGTGAGGGGATCGACGAGCAGTACTTC
TRBJ2-5 NA TRBV7-9 TRBD2 CASSLVPGLAGDQETQYF TGTGCCAGCAGCTTAGTTCCGGGACTAGCGGGAGACCAAGAGACCCAGTACTTC
TRBJ1-1 NA TRBV5-1 NA CASSLAGDGNTEAFF TGCGCCAGCAGCTTGGCCGGGGACGGGAACACTGAAGCTTTCTTT
TRBJ1-1 few TRBV9 NA CASSVGGEAFF TGTGCCAGCAGCGTTGGGGGGGAAGCTTTCTTT
TRBJ2-3 once TRBV19 NA CASSATQVSTDTQYF TGTGCCAGTAGTGCGACACAAGTCAGCACAGATACGCAGTATTTT
TRBJ2-7 NA TRBV4-3 TRBD1 CASSHAPTTGGSYEQYF TGCGCCAGCAGCCACGCCCCCACGACAGGGGGTTCCTACGAGCAGTACTTC
TRBJ2-7 NA TRBV5-4 TRBD1 CASSLSGTGSYEQYF TGTGCCAGCAGTTTATCCGGGACAGGGTCCTACGAGCAGTACTTC
TRBJ2-7 NA TRBV9 NA CASSVGAVAYEQYF TGTGCCAGCAGCGTGGGGGCGGTAGCCTACGAGCAGTACTTC
TRBJ2-5 NA TRBV7-2 TRBD1 CASSFDFRGLGETQYF TGTGCCAGCAGCTTCGACTTCAGGGGGCTCGGAGAGACCCAGTACTTC
TRBJ2-4 NA TRBV19 NA CASSIKQGPVLAKNIQYF TGTGCCAGTAGTATCAAACAAGGGCCTGTACTAGCCAAAAACATTCAGTACTTC
TRBJ1-1 NA TRBV14 NA CASSQGPSLRTEAFF TGTGCCAGCAGCCAAGGCCCTAGCCTAAGGACTGAAGCTTTCTTT
TRBJ1-2 NA TRBV6-4 NA CASSDSPGRDYGYTF TGTGCCAGCAGTGACTCGCCGGGGAGGGACTATGGCTACACCTTC
TRBJ2-7 NA TRBV30 NA CAWSEFGVAYEQYF TGTGCCTGGAGCGAGTTTGGAGTGGCCTACGAGCAGTACTTC
TRBJ2-7 once TRBV5-6 NA CASSFSLQGPYEQYF TGTGCCAGCAGCTTTTCGTTACAGGGCCCCTACGAGCAGTACTTC
TRBJ2-3 NA TRBV4-3 NA CASSQDDYTDTQYF TGCGCCAGCAGCCAAGATGATTACACAGATACGCAGTATTTT
TRBJ2-7 NA TRBV19 TRBD1 CASSVTGGYEQYF TGTGCCAGTAGCGTTACAGGGGGCTACGAGCAGTACTTC
TRBJ2-1 NA TRBV27 NA CASSLGGMEQFF TGTGCCAGCAGTTTGGGGGGTATGGAGCAGTTCTTC
TRBJ2-7 NA TRBV18 NA CASSPGDYEQYF TGTGCCAGCTCCCCCGGGGACTACGAGCAGTACTTC
TRBJ1-2 NA TRBV6-5 TRBD1 CASSYQVTGGGGYTF TGTGCCAGCAGTTACCAAGTGACAGGGGGTGGTGGCTACACCTTC
TRBJ2-7 NA TRBV10-1 NA CASSPTESGEQYF TGCGCCAGCAGTCCCACTGAGTCTGGCGAGCAGTACTTC
TRBJ2-7 NA TRBV25-1 TRBD1 CASSEGDRPGEQYF TGTGCCAGCAGTGAGGGGGACAGGCCGGGCGAGCAGTACTTC
TRBJ1-1 NA TRBV5-1 NA CASSLEMNTEAFF TGCGCCAGCAGCTTGGAAATGAACACTGAAGCTTTCTTT
TRBJ1-5 NA TRBV4-1 NA CASSRTPQNQPQHF TGCGCCAGCAGCCGAACACCGCAGAATCAGCCCCAGCATTTT
TRBJ1-2 NA TRBV5-6 NA CASSLPGDYGYTF TGTGCCAGCAGCTTACCGGGCGACTATGGCTACACCTTC
TRBJ1-5 NA TRBV4-1 NA CASSQVGDLDQPQHF TGCGCCAGCAGCCAAGTGGGGGATTTGGATCAGCCCCAGCATTTT
TRBJ1-4 NA TRBV5-4 NA CASSLGEKLFF TGTGCCAGCAGCTTAGGTGAAAAACTGTTTTTT
TRBJ1-1 NA TRBV5-6 NA CASSGIQELNTEAFF TGTGCCAGCAGCGGGATACAGGAGCTGAACACTGAAGCTTTCTTT
TRBJ1-2 once TRBV27 NA CASSLGGEGYGYTF TGTGCCAGCAGTTTGGGGGGAGAGGGCTATGGCTACACCTTC
TRBJ2-7 NA TRBV5-1 TRBD1 CASSGTRDRALAQYF TGCGCCAGCAGCGGAACCCGGGACAGGGCCCTCGCGCAGTACTTC
TRBJ2-3 once TRBV5-1 NA CASSLMGQGNQDTQYF TGCGCCAGCAGCTTGATGGGTCAGGGTAATCAAGATACGCAGTATTTT
TRBJ2-1 once TRBV10-2 TRBD2 CASSASGRGSVDEQFF TGCGCCAGCAGTGCTTCCGGGAGGGGCTCTGTAGATGAGCAGTTCTTC